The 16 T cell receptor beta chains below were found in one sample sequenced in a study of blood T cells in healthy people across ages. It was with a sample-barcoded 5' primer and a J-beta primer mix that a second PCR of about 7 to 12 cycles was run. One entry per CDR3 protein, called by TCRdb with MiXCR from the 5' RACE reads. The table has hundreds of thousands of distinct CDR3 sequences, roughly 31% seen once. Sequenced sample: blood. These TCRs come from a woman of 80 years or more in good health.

This CDR3 is CASSLRVGGPLNTGELFF. CDR3 nucleotides: TGTGCCAGCAGCCTTCGCGTCGGGGGCCCATTGAACACCGGGGAGCTGTTTTTT. The V call is TRBV11-1, the J call TRBJ2-2; D assignment may be TRBD1 or TRBD2 (6 bases each). V was pared by 5 bases and J by 1 base, with 20 bases between. The CDR3 contains 18 residues. Per the germline V gene, CDR1 is SGHAT and CDR2 is FQDESV (reference sequence).

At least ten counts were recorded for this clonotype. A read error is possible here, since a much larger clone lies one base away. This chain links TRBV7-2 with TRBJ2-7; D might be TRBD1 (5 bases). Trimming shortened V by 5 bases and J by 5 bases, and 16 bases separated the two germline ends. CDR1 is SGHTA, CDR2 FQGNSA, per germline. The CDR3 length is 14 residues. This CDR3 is CASSQTVTWNEQYF. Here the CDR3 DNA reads TGTGCCAGCAGCCAGACAGTTACTTGGAACGAGCAGTACTTC. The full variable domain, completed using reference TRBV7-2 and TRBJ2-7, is GAGVSQSPSNKVTEKGKDVELRCDPISGHTALYWYRQSLGQGLEFLIYFQGNSAPDKSGLPSDRFSAERTGGSVSTLTIQRTQQEDSAVYLCASSQTVTWNEQYFGPGTRLTVT.

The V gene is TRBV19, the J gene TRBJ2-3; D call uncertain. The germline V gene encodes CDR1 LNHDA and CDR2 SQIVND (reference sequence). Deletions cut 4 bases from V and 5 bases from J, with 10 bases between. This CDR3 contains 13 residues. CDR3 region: CASSRAAQDTQYF. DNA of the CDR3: TGTGCCAGTAGTAGGGCAGCCCAAGATACGCAGTATTTT.

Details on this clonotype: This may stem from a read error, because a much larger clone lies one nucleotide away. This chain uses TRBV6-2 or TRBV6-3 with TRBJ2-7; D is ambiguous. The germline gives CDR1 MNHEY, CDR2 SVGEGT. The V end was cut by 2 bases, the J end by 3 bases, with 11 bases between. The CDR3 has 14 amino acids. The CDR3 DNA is TGTGCCAGCAGTTACGGATCTTTAAGCTACGAGCAGTACTTC. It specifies CASSYGSLSYEQYF.

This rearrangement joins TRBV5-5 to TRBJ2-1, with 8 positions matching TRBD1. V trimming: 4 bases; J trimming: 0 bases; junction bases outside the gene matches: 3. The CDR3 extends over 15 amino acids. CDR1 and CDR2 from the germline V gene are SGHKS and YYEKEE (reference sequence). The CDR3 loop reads CASSITGGSYNEQFF. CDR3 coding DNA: TGTGCCAGCAGCATCACAGGGGGCTCCTACAATGAGCAGTTCTTC.

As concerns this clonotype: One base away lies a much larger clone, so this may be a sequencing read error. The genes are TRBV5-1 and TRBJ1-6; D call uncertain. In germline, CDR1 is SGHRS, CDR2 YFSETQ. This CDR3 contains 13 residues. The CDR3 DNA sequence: TGCGCCAGCAGCTTGAACGGCGAGCCACCCCCCCACTTT. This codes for CASSLNGEPPPHF.

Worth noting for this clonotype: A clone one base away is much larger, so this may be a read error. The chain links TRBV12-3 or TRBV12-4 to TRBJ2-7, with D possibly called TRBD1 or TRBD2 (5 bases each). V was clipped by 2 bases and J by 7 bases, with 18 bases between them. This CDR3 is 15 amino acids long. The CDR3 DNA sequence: TGTGCCAGCAGTTTAACTAGAGGGGCCTACAATGAGCAGTACTTC. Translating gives CASSLTRGAYNEQYF.

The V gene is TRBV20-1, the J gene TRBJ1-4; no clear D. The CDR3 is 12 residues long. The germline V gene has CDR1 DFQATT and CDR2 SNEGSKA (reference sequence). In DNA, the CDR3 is TGCGTCAAGAAGGGAGATGGTGAAAAACTGTTTTTT. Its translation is CVKKGDGEKLFF.

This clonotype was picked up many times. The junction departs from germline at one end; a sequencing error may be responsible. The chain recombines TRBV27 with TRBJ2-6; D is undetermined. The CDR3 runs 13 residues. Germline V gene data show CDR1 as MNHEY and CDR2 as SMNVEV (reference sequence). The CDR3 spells CASRISGTNVLTF. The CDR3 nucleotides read TGTGCCAGCAGGATTTCTGGGACCAACGTCCTGACTTTC.

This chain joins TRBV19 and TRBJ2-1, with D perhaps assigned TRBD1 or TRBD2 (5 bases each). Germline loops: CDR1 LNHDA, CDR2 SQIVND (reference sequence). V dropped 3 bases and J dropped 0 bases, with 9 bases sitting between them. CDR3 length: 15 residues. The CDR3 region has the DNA TGTGCCAGTAGTATGAGGGGCCTCTCCTACAATGAGCAGTTCTTC. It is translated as CASSMRGLSYNEQFF.

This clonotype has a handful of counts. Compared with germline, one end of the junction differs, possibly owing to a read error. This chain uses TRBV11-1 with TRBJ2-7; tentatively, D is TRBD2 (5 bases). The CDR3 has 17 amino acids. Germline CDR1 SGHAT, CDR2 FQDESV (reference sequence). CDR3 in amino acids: CAGSPGGGEGLSYEQYF. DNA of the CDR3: TGTGCCGGCAGCCCAGGAGGAGGTGAGGGATTAAGCTACGAACAGTACTTC. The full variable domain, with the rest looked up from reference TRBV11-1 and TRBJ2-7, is EAEVAQSPRYKITEKSQAVAFWCDPISGHATLYWYRQILGQGPELLVQFQDESVVDDSQLPKDRFSAERLKGVDSTLKIQPAELGDSAMYLCAGSPGGGEGLSYEQYFGPGTRLTVT.

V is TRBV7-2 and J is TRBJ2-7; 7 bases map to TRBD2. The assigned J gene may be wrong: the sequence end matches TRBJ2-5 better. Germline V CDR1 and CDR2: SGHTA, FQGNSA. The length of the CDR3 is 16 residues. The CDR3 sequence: CASSLRLASEGETQYF. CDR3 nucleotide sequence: TGTGCCAGCAGCTTAAGACTAGCCTCCGAAGGGGAGACCCAGTACTTC.

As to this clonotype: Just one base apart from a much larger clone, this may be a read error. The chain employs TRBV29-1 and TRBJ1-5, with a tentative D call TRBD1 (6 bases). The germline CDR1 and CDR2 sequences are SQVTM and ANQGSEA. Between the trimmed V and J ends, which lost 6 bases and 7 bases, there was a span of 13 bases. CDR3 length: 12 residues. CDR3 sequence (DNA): TGCAGCGTAGGGACCAGGGGACAGCCCCAGCATTTT. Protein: CSVGTRGQPQHF.

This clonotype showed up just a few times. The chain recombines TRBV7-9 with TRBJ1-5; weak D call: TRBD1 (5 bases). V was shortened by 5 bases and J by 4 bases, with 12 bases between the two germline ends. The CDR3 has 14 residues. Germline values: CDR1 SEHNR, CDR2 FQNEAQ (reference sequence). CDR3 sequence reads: CASSISGGNQPQHF. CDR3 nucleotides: TGTGCCAGCAGCATCAGCGGGGGGAATCAGCCCCAGCATTTT.

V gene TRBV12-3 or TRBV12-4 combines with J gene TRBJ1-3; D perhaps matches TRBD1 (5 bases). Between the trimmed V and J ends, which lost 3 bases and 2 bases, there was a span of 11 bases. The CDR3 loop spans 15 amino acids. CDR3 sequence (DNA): TGTGCCAGCAGTTTGGGGGGGACTACTGGAAACACCATATATTTT. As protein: CASSLGGTTGNTIYF.

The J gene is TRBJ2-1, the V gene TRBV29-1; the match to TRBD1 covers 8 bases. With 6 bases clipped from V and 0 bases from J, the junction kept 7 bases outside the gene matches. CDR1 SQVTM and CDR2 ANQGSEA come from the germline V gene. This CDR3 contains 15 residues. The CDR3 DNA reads TGCAGCGTCAGGACAGGGCGCGGCTCCTACAATGAGCAGTTCTTC. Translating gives CSVRTGRGSYNEQFF.